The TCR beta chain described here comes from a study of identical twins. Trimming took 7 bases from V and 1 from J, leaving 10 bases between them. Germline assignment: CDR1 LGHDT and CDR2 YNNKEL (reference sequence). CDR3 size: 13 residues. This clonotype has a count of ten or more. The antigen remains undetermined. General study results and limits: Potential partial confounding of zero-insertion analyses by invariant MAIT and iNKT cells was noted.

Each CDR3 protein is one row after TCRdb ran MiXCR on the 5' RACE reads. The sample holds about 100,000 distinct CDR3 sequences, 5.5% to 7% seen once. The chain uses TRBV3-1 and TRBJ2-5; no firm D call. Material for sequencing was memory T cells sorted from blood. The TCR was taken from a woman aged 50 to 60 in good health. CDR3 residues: CASNPWGQETQYF. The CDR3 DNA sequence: TGTGCCAGCAACCCTTGGGGCCAAGAGACCCAGTACTTC.